This TCR beta chain was documented in a study of breast tumors, draining lymph nodes, adjacent tissues. Whole-study results and caveats: The data were judged consistent with most tumor T cells coming from lymph node and expanding in tumor.

The CDR3 contains 14 residues. V lost 5 bases and J lost 4; bases outside the gene matches: 5. This clonotype was observed many times. Its target is not known. A single record per CDR3 protein comes from TCRdb applying MiXCR to the multiplex PCR reads. The table lists around 15,000 distinct CDR3 sequences, 52% of them singletons. The sequenced material came from tumor-adjacent breast tissue. The rearrangement joins TRBV12-3 or TRBV12-4 to TRBJ1-2; 9 nucleotides align to TRBD1. This TCR was recovered from a female donor with breast cancer. Some clones in this sample may be carry-over from other donors' samples. CDR3 region: CASSPGQGSYGYTF. The CDR3 DNA reads as TGTGCCAGCAGTCCGGGACAGGGTAGCTATGGCTACACCTTC.